This section outlines one TCR beta chain sequence together with its context. Its antigen is not identified. After removal of 4 bases from V and 11 bases from J, the junction contained 14 bases not matched to a gene. Germline assignment: CDR1 SGHRS and CDR2 YFSETQ. CDR3 length: 16 residues. The entry originates in a study of blood T cells in healthy people across ages. Alongside a J-beta primer mix, a sample-barcoded 5' primer served in a second PCR lasting roughly 7 to 11 cycles. TCRdb recomputed calls from the 5' RACE reads with MiXCR, one row per CDR3 protein. The sample yields roughly 1,800,000 distinct CDR3 sequences, less than 50% seen once. General observations from the study: The study found more naive CD4+ cells and higher diversity in long-lived than aged donors. Diversity of TCR beta correlated strongly with naive T cell percentage.

This clonotype originated in a woman in her thirties or forties in good health. Sequenced: blood. The rearrangement joins TRBV5-1 to TRBJ2-5; 13 bases align to TRBD2. CDR3 nucleotides: TGCGCCAGCAGCACGGGACTAGCGGGGTCCGACCATGAGCAGTACTTC. Translated: CASSTGLAGSDHEQYF.